These 5 T cell receptor beta chains were all obtained from the same sample, sequenced in a study of CD8 T cells in Susac syndrome. RNA totalling roughly 0.45 to 1 ug underwent reverse transcription with random hexamers. TCRdb reprocessed the immunoSEQ multiplex PCR reads with MiXCR, giving one entry per CDR3 protein. The table includes around 280,000 distinct CDR3 sequences, around 84% detected once. Material for sequencing was CD8+ T cells from PBMCs. These receptors came from a human donor with multiple sclerosis.

The rearrangement links TRBV6-5 to TRBJ1-2; no clear D. With 10 bases removed from V and 3 bases from J, the gap between germline ends came to 12 bases. CDR3 size: 12 residues. Germline V CDR1 and CDR2: MNHEY, SVGAGI. The CDR3 loop reads CATWVFYYGYTF. CDR3 DNA sequence: TGTGCCACCTGGGTCTTCTACTATGGCTACACCTTC.

CDR3 residues: CASSLDIASYEQYF. In nucleotides, the CDR3 is TGTGCCAGCAGCTTGGACATCGCTTCCTACGAGCAGTACTTC. V and J are TRBV7-9 and TRBJ2-7; tentative D call: TRBD1 (5 bases). Trimming cost V 3 bases and J 1 base, with 10 bases left between them. This CDR3 comprises 14 residues. CDR1 is SEHNR and CDR2 is FQNEAQ in the germline V gene (reference sequence).

The chain employs TRBV9 and TRBJ2-5, with D perhaps TRBD1 (6 bases). V was cut by 1 base and J by 2 bases, with 9 bases left in between. Germline values: CDR1 SGDLS, CDR2 YYNGEE. CDR3 size: 14 residues. The CDR3 loop is CASSVQGRQETQYF. The CDR3 bases are TGTGCCAGCAGCGTACAGGGGCGGCAAGAGACCCAGTACTTC.

The gene calls are TRBV20-1 and TRBJ2-7, with 8 bases lining up with TRBD2. The CDR3 loop spans 16 amino acids. Trimming cost V 0 bases and J 7 bases; bases outside gene matches: 14. Germline CDR1 DFQATT, CDR2 SNEGSKA (reference sequence). The chain's CDR3 is CSAREHGTRYSGEQYF. CDR3 bases: TGCAGTGCTAGAGAGCACGGGACTAGGTATTCCGGGGAGCAGTACTTC.

This clonotype was counted once. J is TRBJ1-1 and V is TRBV7-8, with a possible D match to TRBD1 (6 bases). Germline values: CDR1 SGHVS, CDR2 FQNEAQ. The CDR3 is made up of 14 amino acids. V was clipped by 1 base and J by 6 bases, with 12 bases between them. The CDR3 nucleotides read TGTGCCAGCAGCTTAGACGGGGGGCGCCCTGAAGCTTTCTTT. It encodes CASSLDGGRPEAFF.